These 19 T cell receptor beta chains were sequenced from one sample in a study of OX40 agonist ivuxolimab in advanced cancers. The repertoire was sequenced with immunoSEQ multiplex PCR; TCRdb's copy has only in-frame clones and lacks some. The sample carries tens of thousands of clones, 70% to 90% recorded once. Sequenced here: CD4+ or CD8+ T cells sorted from blood, sampled in a trial of the OX40 agonist ivuxolimab. Source of these receptors: an adult with an advanced solid tumor such as melanoma, head and neck, liver or kidney cancer.

The chain carries TRBV7-6 and TRBJ1-1, with 8 bases matching TRBD1. V trimming: 7 bases; J trimming: 0 bases; junction bases outside the gene matches: 7. The CDR3 is made up of 15 amino acids. Germline V gene sequence: CDR1 SGHVS, CDR2 FNYEAQ. The CDR3 protein is CASTTQGAMNTEAFF. The CDR3 DNA sequence: TGTGCCAGCACCACCCAGGGGGCGATGAACACTGAAGCTTTCTTT.

The gene calls are TRBV2 and TRBJ1-3, with a possible D match to TRBD1 (5 bases). Per the germline V gene, CDR1 is SNHLY and CDR2 is FYNNEI. There are 13 residues in the CDR3. Trimming stripped 8 bases from V and 0 bases from J, with 8 bases between. The chain's CDR3 is CASGGVSGNTIYF. Written as DNA, the CDR3 is TGTGCCAGCGGAGGGGTCTCTGGAAACACCATATATTTT.

The chain carries TRBV5-1 and TRBJ2-1; 8 bases fit TRBD2. CDR1 is SGHRS, CDR2 YFSETQ, per germline. V gave up 1 base and J gave up 2 bases; unmatched junction bases: 5. This CDR3 is built from 16 residues. The CDR3 here is CASSLSAGGTYNEQFF. The CDR3 DNA sequence: TGCGCCAGCAGCTTGTCGGCGGGGGGCACCTACAATGAGCAGTTCTTC.

This clone is labeled as medium-sized. The chain has TRBV28 and TRBJ1-2; 7 nucleotides match TRBD1. The CDR3 is made up of 13 amino acids. Germline V gene sequence: CDR1 MDHEN, CDR2 SYDVKM. The ends lost 5 bases at V and 7 bases at J; junction bases unmatched: 7. The CDR3 reads CASSPRGAGGYTF. The CDR3 DNA reads TGTGCCAGCAGTCCCAGGGGGGCAGGTGGCTACACCTTC.

J is TRBJ1-2 and V is TRBV7-9; 7 bases align to TRBD1. J gave up 0 bases and V 4 bases, and 8 bases lay outside the gene matches. The CDR3 extends over 16 amino acids. Germline values: CDR1 SEHNR, CDR2 FQNEAQ (reference sequence). The CDR3 here is CASSSPDRTANYGYTF. The CDR3 coding sequence is TGTGCCAGCAGCTCGCCGGACAGGACAGCTAACTATGGCTACACCTTC.

This chain links TRBV9 with TRBJ1-2, with 10 bases lining up with TRBD1. CDR1 is SGDLS, CDR2 YYNGEE, per germline. With 2 bases clipped from V and 2 bases from J, the junction kept 3 bases outside the gene matches. The CDR3 covers 15 residues. CDR3 sequence: CASSVPGQGNYGYTF. CDR3 DNA: TGTGCCAGCAGCGTTCCGGGACAGGGGAACTATGGCTACACCTTC.

This chain uses TRBV10-1 with TRBJ2-1; a weak D match, TRBD2 (6 bases). Trimming left V 6 bases short and J 5 bases short, with 11 bases between. Germline V gene lookup returns CDR1 WNHNN and CDR2 SYGVQD (reference sequence). The CDR3 spans 13 residues. CDR3 region: CASSGPGDNEQFF. CDR3 sequence (DNA): TGCGCCAGCAGCGGACCGGGGGACAATGAGCAGTTCTTC.

The gene calls are TRBV18 and TRBJ2-7; 8 nucleotides line up with TRBD1. The CDR3 loop spans 14 amino acids. In germline, CDR1 is KGHSH, CDR2 LQKENI. Trimming took 5 bases from V and 6 from J; bases not matched to a gene: 9. CDR3 nucleotide sequence: TGTGCCAGCTCAAGCGACAGGGGTCCTCTCGAGCAGTACTTC. Protein: CASSSDRGPLEQYF.

The chain employs TRBV15 and TRBJ1-6; D unresolved. Germline V CDR1 and CDR2: LNHNV, YYDKDF (reference sequence). The CDR3 totals 14 residues. V was shortened by 1 base and J by 9 bases, with 10 bases between the two germline ends. CDR3 protein: CATSRGINGSPLHF. CDR3 nucleotides: TGTGCCACCAGCAGAGGAATTAATGGTTCACCCCTCCACTTT. The full variable domain, its missing parts supplied by reference TRBV15 and TRBJ1-6, is DAMVIQNPRYQVTQFGKPVTLSCSQTLNHNVMYWYQQKSSQAPKLLFHYYDKDFNNEADTPDNFQSRRPNTSFCFLDIRSPGLGDTAMYLCATSRGINGSPLHFGNGTRLTVT.

The J gene is TRBJ1-1, the V gene TRBV6-1; D may be TRBD1 (6 bases). This CDR3 has 17 amino acids. Germline values: CDR1 MNHNS, CDR2 SASEGT. Trimming took 0 bases from V and 0 from J, leaving 14 bases between them. The CDR3 region has the DNA TGTGCCAGCAGTGAAGCCCCCGGGGGCGGTGTGAACACTGAAGCTTTCTTT. Amino acid sequence: CASSEAPGGGVNTEAFF.

The gene calls are TRBV7-9 and TRBJ2-2; D gene unclear. The CDR3 runs to 11 residues. Deletions cut 5 bases from V and 3 bases from J, with 1 base between. In germline, CDR1 is SEHNR, CDR2 FQNEAQ (reference sequence). The CDR3 bases are TGTGCCAGCAGCGACACCGGGGAGCTGTTTTTT. It codes for CASSDTGELFF.

This chain joins TRBV28 and TRBJ1-5; 7 bases line up with TRBD1. The CDR3 is 15 amino acids. Looked up from germline, CDR1 is MDHEN and CDR2 is SYDVKM. The V and J ends lost 2 bases and 2 bases, in that order; junction bases with no gene match: 3. The DNA of the CDR3 is TGTGCCAGCAGTTTACAGGGGGGGGGCAATCAGCCCCAGCATTTT. Translation gives CASSLQGGGNQPQHF.

The CDR3 protein is CASSQAGGVSYEQYF. The CDR3 nucleotides are TGCGCCAGCAGCCAGGCGGGGGGAGTTTCCTACGAGCAGTACTTC. The rearrangement joins TRBV4-1 to TRBJ2-7, with 8 bases identical to TRBD2. The CDR3 totals 15 residues. With V trimmed by 3 bases and J by 1 base, 5 bases remained unmatched. Germline V gene data show CDR1 as MGHRA and CDR2 as YSYEKL.

This chain joins TRBV28 and TRBJ1-5; weak D call: TRBD1 (6 bases). The CDR3 runs to 17 residues. Looked up from germline, CDR1 is MDHEN and CDR2 is SYDVKM. Trimming removed 6 bases at V and 0 bases at J, with 18 bases between. This chain's CDR3 is CASRPSGDDYSNQPQHF. The DNA for the CDR3 is TGTGCCAGCAGACCCTCAGGGGACGATTATAGCAATCAGCCCCAGCATTTT.

This sequence joins TRBV9 and TRBJ2-2, with D unresolved. The ends were cut back, 0 bases at V and 4 bases at J, with 4 bases in the middle. Germline V lookup: CDR1 SGDLS, CDR2 YYNGEE. This CDR3 is 13 amino acids long. Here the CDR3 reads CASSVAGTGELFF. CDR3 coding DNA: TGTGCCAGCAGCGTAGCGGGCACCGGGGAGCTGTTTTTT. Supplemented by reference TRBV9 and TRBJ2-2, the full variable domain reads DSGVTQTPKHLITATGQRVTLRCSPRSGDLSVYWYQQSLDQGLQFLIQYYNGEERAKGNILERFSAQQFPDLHSELNLSSLELGDSALYFCASSVAGTGELFFGEGSRLTVL.

The chain recombines TRBV9 with TRBJ1-2; D might be TRBD1 (6 bases). The CDR3 runs 16 residues. V gave up 3 bases and J gave up 4 bases, with 19 bases separating them. The germline CDR1 and CDR2 sequences are SGDLS and YYNGEE. In DNA, the CDR3 is TGTGCCAGCAGCGCCCACGGCAGGGGCATCGGCTATGGCTACACCTTC. This encodes CASSAHGRGIGYGYTF.

The CDR3 here is CASSLAGQGYGYTF. DNA of the CDR3: TGTGCCAGCAGCTTAGCTGGTCAGGGCTATGGCTACACCTTC. The chain recombines TRBV7-9 with TRBJ1-2; D is perhaps TRBD1 (5 bases). Germline CDR1 SEHNR, CDR2 FQNEAQ (reference sequence). This CDR3 comprises 14 residues. Trimming took off 0 bases at V and 4 bases at J, with 9 bases between the two ends.

The rearrangement joins TRBV7-2 to TRBJ1-5, with D perhaps matching TRBD1 (6 bases). V lost 1 base and J lost 1, with 14 bases in between. Germline V gene lookup returns CDR1 SGHTA and CDR2 FQGNSA. This CDR3 is built from 17 residues. The CDR3 DNA reads as TGTGCCAGCAGCTTAGACCCTACAGGGACCAGCAATCAGCCCCAGCATTTT. This translates into CASSLDPTGTSNQPQHF.

The V and J genes are TRBV28 and TRBJ2-7, with D tentatively TRBD1 (6 bases). Trimming stripped 6 bases from V and 4 bases from J, with 13 bases between. Per germline, CDR1 MDHEN and CDR2 SYDVKM. This CDR3 contains 13 residues. CDR3 residues: CASRDRYIYEQYF. The CDR3 DNA reads as TGTGCCAGCAGGGACAGATACATATACGAGCAGTACTTC.